Listed here is a single T cell receptor (beta chain). V was cut by 3 bases and J by 4 bases, with 8 bases left in between. Germline CDR1 is MNHEY and CDR2 is SMNVEV (reference sequence). CDR3 length equals 13 residues. The source of the sample is a study of OX40 agonist ivuxolimab in advanced cancers. Systemic immunosuppression or a history of autoimmune disease excluded patients. Clones were read by immunoSEQ multiplex PCR, and TCRdb kept only the in-frame ones, dropping some. The sample yields tens of thousands of clones, about 86% seen once. The material sequenced was CD4+ or CD8+ T cells sorted from blood, taken in a trial of the OX40 agonist ivuxolimab. The J gene is TRBJ2-3, the V gene TRBV27; TRBD2 might be the D (7 bases). This sequence originates from an adult with an advanced solid tumor such as melanoma, head and neck, liver or kidney cancer. DNA for the CDR3: TGTGCCAGCAGTTTGGGGGGGCCAGATACGCAGTATTTT. This translates into CASSLGGPDTQYF.